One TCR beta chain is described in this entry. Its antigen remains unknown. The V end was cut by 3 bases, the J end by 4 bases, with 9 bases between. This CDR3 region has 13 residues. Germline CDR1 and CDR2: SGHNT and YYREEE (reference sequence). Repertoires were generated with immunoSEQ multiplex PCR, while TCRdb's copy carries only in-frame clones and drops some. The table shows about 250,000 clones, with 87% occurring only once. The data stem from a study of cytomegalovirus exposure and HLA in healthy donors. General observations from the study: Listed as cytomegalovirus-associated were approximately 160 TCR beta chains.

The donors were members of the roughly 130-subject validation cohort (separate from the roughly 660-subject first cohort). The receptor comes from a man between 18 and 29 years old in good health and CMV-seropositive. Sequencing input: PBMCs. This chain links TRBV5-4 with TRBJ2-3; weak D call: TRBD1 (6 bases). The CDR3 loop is CASSSPGADTQYF. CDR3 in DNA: TGTGCCAGCAGCTCCCCAGGGGCAGATACGCAGTATTTT.